This TCR beta chain was observed in a study of CD8 T cells in Susac syndrome (dated by TCRdb to about 2019). Regarding the research as a whole: Repertoire sequencing was used to test whether CD8+ T cell activation and differentiation in Susac syndrome was antigen driven.

From the cysteine through the phenylalanine, the CDR3 covers 18 amino acids. Solely the CDR3 DNA is kept, with 54 bases framed from the first base. The germline V gene (reference sequence) sets CDR1 to SGHNT and CDR2 to YYREEE. V is reduced by 0 bases and J by 5 bases, leaving a spacing of 22 bases between them. Peripheral blood CD8+ and CD4+ T cells from healthy donors, Susac syndrome patients and multiple sclerosis patients were profiled using high-throughput TCR beta sequencing. Healthy donors were included as age- and sex-matched controls. CD8+ TEMRA cells were enriched by FACS, while bulk CD8+ and CD4+ T cells were purified by magnetic negative isolation. Blood was drawn into EDTA tubes, processed within 24 hours, and PBMCs were isolated by density gradient centrifugation. PBMCs intended for TCR sequencing were cryopreserved in liquid nitrogen and were subsequently thawed in a 37 degrees C water bath. Purity of sorted or isolated CD4+, CD8+ and CD8+ TEMRA cells was at least 90%.

About this clonotype itself: Its antigen target is currently unknown. Per-base quality was not reported, and no clone a single base away is much larger than it.

Results the study describes overall, beyond this receptor: The number of individuals in the TCR sequencing and HLA analysis was acknowledged as relatively small.

RNA was extracted with the RNeasy kit and about 0.5 to 1 ug was reverse transcribed using random hexamers. TCR beta CDR3 regions were amplified with the immunoSEQ multiplex PCR assay covering 54 Vbeta and 13 Jbeta segments. To correct PCR amplification bias, a synthetic template baseline was used for both primer optimization and computational correction. Regarding the original processing steps: Reads were assigned to V, D and J genes according to IMGT and analyzed in immunoSEQ Analyzer, with only productive sequences retained. Clonality was calculated as one minus the Shannon entropy normalized by log2 of the number of productive unique sequences. Public and private clones were assessed among the 100 most prevalent clones of each patient and control. A clone was defined as Susac-specific if it was absent from the healthy and MS cohorts, from some 980 published viral clones and from other ImmuneACCESS disease sequences. TCRdb ran its own pipeline on the public reads, namely fastp trimming at Q25 and MiXCR clone calling, and kept in-frame beta chains. Each record represents a unique CDR3 protein, reported with the most common genes and DNA among its rows. It is TCRdb's table, rather than the study itself, that gives the V and J calls and clone size. Present in this sample are 100,000 to 150,000 distinct CDR3 sequences, around 94% of which were seen just once. The ten largest make up roughly 0.087% of the sample.

The sequence is built from TRBV5-4 and TRBJ2-3; no D gene call is confident. The sequence came from a human donor in good health. The sample was CD4+ T cells from PBMCs. The CDR3 protein sequence reads: CASSLGRLTPRAVDTQYF. The sequence in DNA is TGTGCCAGCAGCTTGGGGCGGCTCACCCCCCGGGCGGTAGATACGCAGTATTTT.